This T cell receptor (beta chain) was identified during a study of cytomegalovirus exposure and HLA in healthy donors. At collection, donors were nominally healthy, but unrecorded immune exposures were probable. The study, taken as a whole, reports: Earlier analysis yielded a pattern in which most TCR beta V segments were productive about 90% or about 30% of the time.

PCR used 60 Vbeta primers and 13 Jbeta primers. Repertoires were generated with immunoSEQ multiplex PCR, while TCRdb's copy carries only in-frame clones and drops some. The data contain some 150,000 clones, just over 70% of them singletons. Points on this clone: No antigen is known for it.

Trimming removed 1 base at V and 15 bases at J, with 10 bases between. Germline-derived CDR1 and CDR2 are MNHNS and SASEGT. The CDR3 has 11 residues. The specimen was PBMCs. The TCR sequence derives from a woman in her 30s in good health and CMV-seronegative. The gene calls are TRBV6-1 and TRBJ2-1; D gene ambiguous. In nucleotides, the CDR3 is TGTGCCAGCAGTGAAGGTGGCCTTTGGTTCTTC. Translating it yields CASSEGGLWFF.